This T cell receptor (beta chain) was profiled in a study of cytomegalovirus exposure and HLA in healthy donors. The study, taken as a whole, reports: High sensitivity and specificity were reportedly achieved when the classifier diagnosed cytomegalovirus status.

Details on this clone: Its antigen is as yet unknown.

13 Jbeta primers and 60 Vbeta primers were used for the PCR. Profiling relied on immunoSEQ multiplex PCR, and the TCRdb table lists in-frame clones only, not all of them. In the table there are around 140,000 clones, about 80% of which are singletons. V gave up 2 bases and J gave up 2 bases; unmatched junction bases: 4. Germline CDR1 and CDR2: MDHEN and SYDVKM. This CDR3 is 16 amino acids long. This TCR was sampled from a man between 40 and 49 years old in good health and CMV-seropositive. V is TRBV28 and J is TRBJ1-5; TRBD1 agrees at 9 bases. The sequenced material came from PBMCs. The CDR3 coding sequence is TGTGCCAGCAGTTTAACAGGGGGCGTTGGCAATCAGCCCCAGCATTTT. Translated: CASSLTGGVGNQPQHF. Filled out from reference TRBV28 and TRBJ1-5, the complete variable domain reads DVKVTQSSRYLVKRTGEKVFLECVQDMDHENMFWYRQDPGLGLRLIYFSYDVKMKEKGDIPEGYSVSREKKERFSLILESASTNQTSMYLCASSLTGGVGNQPQHFGDGTRLSIL.